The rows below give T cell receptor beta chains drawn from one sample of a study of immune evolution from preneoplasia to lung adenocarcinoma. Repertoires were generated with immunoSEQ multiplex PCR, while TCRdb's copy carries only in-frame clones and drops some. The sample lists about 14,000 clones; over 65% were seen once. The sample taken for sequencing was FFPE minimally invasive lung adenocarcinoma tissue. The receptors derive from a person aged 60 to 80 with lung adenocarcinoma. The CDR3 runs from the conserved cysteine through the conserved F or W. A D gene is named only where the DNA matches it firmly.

CDR3aa: CAWSVRSRVSGNTIYF
CDR3nt: TGTGCCTGGAGTGTAAGAAGCAGAGTCTCTGGAAACACCATATATTTT
v_gene: TRBV30
j_gene: TRBJ1-3
d_gene: NA

CDR3aa: CASSRARNNEQFF
CDR3nt: TGTGCCAGCAGTAGGGCTCGGAACAATGAGCAGTTCTTC
v_gene: TRBV11-2
j_gene: TRBJ2-1
d_gene: NA

CDR3aa: CARSPPGGETQYF
CDR3nt: TGTGCCAGAAGCCCGCCCGGAGGGGAGACCCAGTACTTC
v_gene: TRBV7-5
j_gene: TRBJ2-5
d_gene: NA

CDR3aa: CASSVWGAGNSGNTIYF
CDR3nt: TGTGCCAGCAGCGTATGGGGGGCAGGGAACTCTGGAAACACCATATATTTT
v_gene: TRBV9
j_gene: TRBJ1-3
d_gene: NA

CDR3aa: CASSLGTPDTEAFF
CDR3nt: TGTGCCAGCAGCTTAGGTACACCGGACACTGAAGCTTTCTTT
v_gene: TRBV5-6
j_gene: TRBJ1-1
d_gene: NA

CDR3aa: CASSAPGQGYYGYTF
CDR3nt: TGTGCCAGCAGCGCGCCGGGACAGGGGTACTATGGCTACACCTTC
v_gene: TRBV11-2
j_gene: TRBJ1-2
d_gene: TRBD1

CDR3aa: CASSPITGRDSPLHF
CDR3nt: TGTGCCAGCTCACCAATAACTGGACGCGATTCACCCCTCCACTTT
v_gene: TRBV18
j_gene: TRBJ1-6
d_gene: NA

CDR3aa: CASSYRGHGYTF
CDR3nt: TGTGCCAGCAGCTACCGGGGACACGGCTACACCTTC
v_gene: TRBV11-2
j_gene: TRBJ1-2
d_gene: NA

CDR3aa: CASTEGAALYNEQFF
CDR3nt: TGCGCCAGCACCGAGGGCGCTGCGCTCTACAATGAGCAGTTCTTC
v_gene: TRBV5-1
j_gene: TRBJ2-1
d_gene: NA

CDR3aa: CASSGQGTSYEQYF
CDR3nt: TGTGCCAGCAGCGGGCAGGGTACTTCCTACGAGCAGTACTTC
v_gene: TRBV5-4
j_gene: TRBJ2-7
d_gene: NA